These 3 T cell receptor beta chains were sequenced from one sample in a study of T cells expressing NK-cell markers. With the 5' RACE reads reprocessed, TCRdb shows one record per CDR3 protein and no DNA. The ten top clones account for about 7.3%, within a sample of some 410,000 distinct CDR3 sequences. The sequencing sample was made of blood T cells: a sorted CD56 or NKG2C T cell subset, CD4+ or CD8+ T cells, or bulk PBMC T cells (not recorded which). These receptors were taken from a woman aged 18 to 75 in good health.

The V call is TRBV19, the J call TRBJ1-1. Germline loops: CDR1 LNHDA, CDR2 SQIVND (reference sequence). This CDR3 has 15 residues. The CDR3 spells CASSIEAGGQGEAFF.

The V gene is TRBV12-3 or TRBV12-4, the J gene TRBJ1-2. The CDR3 has 15 residues. CDR3 residues: CASSLSSKGLYGYTF.

The CDR3 here is CSASEQANQPQHF. The rearrangement uses TRBV29-1 and TRBJ1-5; TCRdb reports TRBD1, a call that lacks DNA to check it against. CDR3 length: 13 residues. In germline, CDR1 is SQVTM, CDR2 ANQGSEA.